This T cell receptor beta chain emerged from a study of blood T cells in healthy people across ages. Study-level information: Capture via template switching afforded approximately one barcoded beta molecule per two T cells. Study-wide results and caveats: Diversity of TCR beta per million T cells declined in a roughly linear way with age. Naive CD4+ cell counts and diversity both ran higher in long-lived than in aged donors.

This clonotype showed up just a few times. Its cognate antigen is unknown. A sample-barcoded 5' primer and a J-beta primer mix were used in a second PCR of roughly 7 to 12 cycles. TCRdb reprocessed the 5' RACE reads with MiXCR, giving one entry per CDR3 protein. The sample contains about 380,000 distinct CDR3 sequences, roughly half of which appear only once. The draw of peripheral blood yielded ten milliliters from each donor. With 2 bases clipped from V and 4 bases from J, the junction kept 9 bases outside the gene matches. The CDR3 runs to 15 residues. Germline V gives CDR1 DFQATT, CDR2 SNEGSKA (reference sequence).

The material sequenced was blood. The chain couples TRBV20-1 to TRBJ2-7; 9 nucleotides match TRBD1. The TCR comes from a man aged 60 to 75 in good health. CDR3 in amino acids: CSARTPGQGRYEQYF. The CDR3 region has the DNA TGCAGTGCTAGAACGCCGGGACAGGGTCGGTACGAGCAGTACTTC.